This is a list of T cell receptor beta chains from one sample in a study of vaccination effects on CD4 cells after COVID-19. Which antigens these TCRs recognize remains unknown. Using immunoSEQ multiplex PCR, the repertoire was profiled, and TCRdb retains in-frame clones only, with some absent. The sample carries 52,000 or so clones, around 67% recorded once. The sample was CD4+ T cells from PBMCs cultured with SARS-CoV-2 spike peptides, taken before COVID-19 vaccination. These receptors all stem from a human donor who received a COVID-19 vaccine. Each CDR3 is given with its conserved first and last residue. D genes are given only for firm matches. Clone size, where shown, is once, few, many, or a class for clones that have expanded.

v_gene: TRBV19
j_gene: TRBJ2-5
abundance: .
d_gene: .
CDR3aa: CASSGRPQETQYF
CDR3nt: TGTGCCAGTAGCGGGAGACCTCAAGAGACCCAGTACTTC

v_gene: TRBV5-4
j_gene: TRBJ1-4
abundance: .
d_gene: .
CDR3aa: CASSRPDEKLFF
CDR3nt: TGTGCCAGCAGCCGCCCTGATGAAAAACTGTTTTTT

v_gene: TRBV28
j_gene: TRBJ1-2
abundance: .
d_gene: .
CDR3aa: CASSAGTNYGYTF
CDR3nt: TGTGCCAGCTCGGCAGGCACTAACTATGGCTACACCTTC

v_gene: TRBV6-5
j_gene: TRBJ1-1
abundance: few
d_gene: .
CDR3aa: CASSYRNTEAFF
CDR3nt: TGTGCCAGCAGTTACAGGAACACTGAAGCTTTCTTT

v_gene: TRBV6-2/TRBV6-3
j_gene: TRBJ1-6
abundance: few
d_gene: .
CDR3aa: CASSSPVDRNSPLHF
CDR3nt: TGTGCCAGCAGTTCCCCAGTTGACAGGAATTCACCCCTCCACTTT

v_gene: TRBV30
j_gene: TRBJ2-5
abundance: .
d_gene: .
CDR3aa: CASESYQETQYF
CDR3nt: TGTGCCTCCGAGTCGTACCAAGAGACCCAGTACTTC

v_gene: TRBV5-1
j_gene: TRBJ2-1
abundance: .
d_gene: .
CDR3aa: CASSLGGGSGNEQFF
CDR3nt: TGCGCCAGCAGCTTGGGAGGGGGTTCGGGCAATGAGCAGTTCTTC

v_gene: TRBV6-6
j_gene: TRBJ1-2
abundance: .
d_gene: .
CDR3aa: CASSYLGSLPGGYTF
CDR3nt: TGTGCCAGCAGTTACCTCGGCAGTCTACCGGGTGGCTACACCTTC

v_gene: TRBV2
j_gene: TRBJ2-3
abundance: .
d_gene: .
CDR3aa: CASSEIRADTQYF
CDR3nt: TGTGCCAGCAGTGAAATCAGGGCAGATACGCAGTATTTT

v_gene: TRBV6-5
j_gene: TRBJ1-3
abundance: once
d_gene: .
CDR3aa: CASNVVGKGNTIYF
CDR3nt: TGTGCCAGCAACGTGGTCGGGAAGGGAAACACCATATATTTT

v_gene: TRBV7-2
j_gene: TRBJ1-6
abundance: .
d_gene: .
CDR3aa: CASSPRYYNSPLHF
CDR3nt: TGTGCCAGCAGCCCCCGGTACTATAATTCACCCCTCCACTTT

v_gene: TRBV6-5
j_gene: TRBJ2-7
abundance: .
d_gene: TRBD2
CDR3aa: CASRPGLADSYEQYF
CDR3nt: TGTGCCAGCAGGCCGGGACTAGCGGATTCCTACGAGCAGTACTTC

v_gene: TRBV2
j_gene: TRBJ1-3
abundance: .
d_gene: .
CDR3aa: CASRAGGNTIYF
CDR3nt: TGTGCCAGCAGGGCCGGGGGAAACACCATATATTTT

v_gene: TRBV2
j_gene: TRBJ1-6
abundance: .
d_gene: .
CDR3aa: CASSVEGSPLHF
CDR3nt: TGTGCCAGCAGTGTGGAAGGATCACCCCTCCACTTT

v_gene: TRBV7-9
j_gene: TRBJ2-1
abundance: .
d_gene: TRBD1
CDR3aa: CASSLGPVGNRGPYNEQFF
CDR3nt: TGTGCCAGCAGCTTAGGCCCGGTCGGCAACAGGGGACCCTACAATGAGCAGTTCTTC

v_gene: TRBV30
j_gene: TRBJ2-7
abundance: once
d_gene: .
CDR3aa: CAWSVHAYEQYF
CDR3nt: TGTGCCTGGAGTGTACACGCCTACGAGCAGTACTTC

v_gene: TRBV28
j_gene: TRBJ2-1
abundance: .
d_gene: TRBD1
CDR3aa: CASSYRDRGNNEQFF
CDR3nt: TGTGCCAGCAGTTACCGGGACAGGGGTAACAATGAGCAGTTCTTC

v_gene: TRBV19
j_gene: TRBJ1-5
abundance: .
d_gene: .
CDR3aa: CASSITGKLHF
CDR3nt: TGTGCCAGTAGTATTACGGGGAAGCTGCATTTT

v_gene: TRBV3-1/TRBV3-2
j_gene: TRBJ2-7
abundance: .
d_gene: .
CDR3aa: CASSQDRPGERYEQYF
CDR3nt: TGTGCCAGCAGCCAAGATCGCCCAGGGGAAAGGTACGAGCAGTACTTC

v_gene: TRBV4-2
j_gene: TRBJ2-1
abundance: .
d_gene: .
CDR3aa: CASSQDFSRVGSAEFF
CDR3nt: TGTGCCAGCAGCCAAGATTTTAGCAGAGTGGGCTCCGCGGAGTTCTTC

v_gene: TRBV5-1
j_gene: TRBJ2-7
abundance: few
d_gene: .
CDR3aa: CASSLGNPPYEQYF
CDR3nt: TGCGCCAGCAGCTTGGGAAACCCTCCCTACGAGCAGTACTTC

v_gene: TRBV12-5
j_gene: TRBJ1-5
abundance: .
d_gene: TRBD1
CDR3aa: CASLRGQLNQPQHF
CDR3nt: TGTGCTAGCCTTAGGGGACAGTTGAATCAGCCCCAGCATTTT

v_gene: TRBV6-5
j_gene: TRBJ1-2
abundance: .
d_gene: .
CDR3aa: CASRKATSNYGYTF
CDR3nt: TGTGCCAGCAGGAAGGCTACCTCGAACTATGGCTACACCTTC

v_gene: TRBV2
j_gene: TRBJ2-4
abundance: .
d_gene: .
CDR3aa: CASSDGVAKNIQYF
CDR3nt: TGTGCCAGCAGTGATGGGGTCGCCAAAAACATTCAGTACTTC

v_gene: TRBV7-9
j_gene: TRBJ1-6
abundance: .
d_gene: .
CDR3aa: CASSAGAGSYNSPLHF
CDR3nt: TGTGCCAGCAGCGCGGGGGCGGGGTCCTATAATTCACCCCTCCACTTT

v_gene: TRBV9
j_gene: TRBJ1-5
abundance: few
d_gene: TRBD1
CDR3aa: CASSPKEDRVYQPQHF
CDR3nt: TGTGCCAGCAGCCCTAAGGAAGACAGGGTCTATCAGCCCCAGCATTTT

v_gene: TRBV30
j_gene: TRBJ1-2
abundance: .
d_gene: .
CDR3aa: CAWSVGGAGYGYTF
CDR3nt: TGTGCCTGGAGTGTGGGAGGGGCTGGCTATGGCTACACCTTC

v_gene: TRBV3-1/TRBV3-2
j_gene: TRBJ2-5
abundance: once
d_gene: .
CDR3aa: CASVRGGGETQYF
CDR3nt: TGTGCCAGCGTCAGGGGGGGCGGGGAGACCCAGTACTTC

v_gene: TRBV6-6
j_gene: TRBJ1-5
abundance: once
d_gene: .
CDR3aa: CASSSGLVSNQPQHF
CDR3nt: TGTGCCAGCAGTTCAGGATTAGTTAGCAATCAGCCCCAGCATTTT

v_gene: TRBV19
j_gene: TRBJ2-5
abundance: few
d_gene: .
CDR3aa: CASSTGQSFQETQYF
CDR3nt: TGTGCCAGTAGTACCGGACAGAGTTTCCAAGAGACCCAGTACTTC

v_gene: TRBV5-1
j_gene: TRBJ2-1
abundance: .
d_gene: TRBD2
CDR3aa: CASSLRGGILNEQFF
CDR3nt: TGCGCCAGCAGCTTGCGGGGGGGGATTCTCAATGAGCAGTTCTTC

v_gene: TRBV6-1
j_gene: TRBJ1-1
abundance: once
d_gene: .
CDR3aa: CASSERNTEAFF
CDR3nt: TGTGCCAGCAGTGAACGGAACACTGAAGCTTTCTTT

v_gene: TRBV18
j_gene: TRBJ2-7
abundance: many
d_gene: TRBD2
CDR3aa: CASSAGLLPYEQYF
CDR3nt: TGTGCCAGCTCAGCGGGACTACTTCCCTACGAGCAGTACTTC

v_gene: TRBV6-5
j_gene: TRBJ1-3
abundance: .
d_gene: TRBD1
CDR3aa: CASIPGGSGNTIYF
CDR3nt: TGTGCCAGCATTCCAGGGGGCTCTGGAAACACCATATATTTT

v_gene: TRBV7-9
j_gene: TRBJ2-3
abundance: .
d_gene: TRBD1
CDR3aa: CASSLEGGPNTDTQYF
CDR3nt: TGTGCCAGCAGCTTAGAAGGGGGCCCTAACACAGATACGCAGTATTTT

v_gene: TRBV14
j_gene: TRBJ1-4
abundance: .
d_gene: .
CDR3aa: CASSQGLKGEKLFF
CDR3nt: TGTGCCAGCAGCCAAGGTTTGAAGGGGGAAAAACTGTTTTTT

v_gene: TRBV5-1
j_gene: TRBJ1-5
abundance: .
d_gene: .
CDR3aa: CASSLEGFNQPQHF
CDR3nt: TGCGCCAGCAGCTTGGAGGGGTTCAATCAGCCCCAGCATTTT

v_gene: TRBV9
j_gene: TRBJ2-7
abundance: .
d_gene: .
CDR3aa: CASSPSPLLGDYEQYF
CDR3nt: TGTGCCAGCAGCCCCTCTCCACTACTAGGCGACTACGAGCAGTACTTC

v_gene: TRBV24-1
j_gene: TRBJ1-4
abundance: .
d_gene: .
CDR3aa: CATSEPSGGSGEKLFF
CDR3nt: TGTGCCACCAGTGAACCTTCGGGGGGTTCGGGTGAAAAACTGTTTTTT

v_gene: TRBV11-2
j_gene: TRBJ2-7
abundance: .
d_gene: TRBD1
CDR3aa: CASSSGGYEQYF
CDR3nt: TGTGCCAGCAGCTCAGGGGGCTACGAGCAGTACTTC

v_gene: TRBV6-6
j_gene: TRBJ1-1
abundance: few
d_gene: .
CDR3aa: CASRGGAEAFF
CDR3nt: TGTGCCAGCAGGGGCGGCGCTGAAGCTTTCTTT

v_gene: TRBV28
j_gene: TRBJ1-6
abundance: .
d_gene: .
CDR3aa: CASSPRGGSSYNSPLHF
CDR3nt: TGTGCCAGCAGTCCCCGGGGCGGGAGCTCCTATAATTCACCCCTCCACTTT

v_gene: TRBV12-3/TRBV12-4
j_gene: TRBJ2-3
abundance: once
d_gene: .
CDR3aa: CASSFAGLAYF
CDR3nt: TGTGCCAGCAGTTTTGCAGGGCTGGCGTATTTT

v_gene: TRBV19
j_gene: TRBJ2-2
abundance: .
d_gene: TRBD2
CDR3aa: CASRRTGAGGNTGELFF
CDR3nt: TGTGCCAGTCGGAGGACGGGAGCGGGGGGGAACACCGGGGAGCTGTTTTTT

v_gene: TRBV4-2
j_gene: TRBJ1-2
abundance: .
d_gene: TRBD1
CDR3aa: CASSQDLGTGNNYGYTF
CDR3nt: TGTGCCAGCAGCCAAGATCTCGGGACAGGAAATAACTATGGCTACACCTTC

v_gene: TRBV30
j_gene: TRBJ1-3
abundance: few
d_gene: .
CDR3aa: CAWSVLGARGNTIYF
CDR3nt: TGTGCCTGGAGTGTATTAGGGGCGCGCGGAAACACCATATATTTT

v_gene: TRBV29-1
j_gene: TRBJ2-3
abundance: .
d_gene: .
CDR3aa: CSAKGGADTQYF
CDR3nt: TGCAGCGCTAAAGGGGGAGCAGATACGCAGTATTTT